The rows below give T cell receptor beta chains drawn from one sample of a study of cytomegalovirus exposure and HLA in healthy donors. Here immunoSEQ multiplex PCR was the method, and the copy in TCRdb shows in-frame clones only, minus some. Found here are 95,000 to 110,000 clones, less than 85% of them singletons; the top ten hold 14%. The material sequenced was PBMCs. These receptors came from a woman aged 40 to 50 in good health and CMV-seropositive. CDR3s include the opening cysteine and the closing phenylalanine or tryptophan. The D gene is left open where the match is weak. The listing skips clone size in some rows; elsewhere it reads once, few, many or a size class.

v_call	j_call	d_call	clone_size	cdr3_nt	cdr3_aa
TRBV4-1	TRBJ2-1	NA	once	TGCGCCAGCAGCCAAGATCTAAGCGGGCGTTACAATGAGCAGTTCTTC	CASSQDLSGRYNEQFF
TRBV9	TRBJ2-2	NA	NA	TGTGCCAGCAGCGTGGGGGGACCCGGGGAGCTGTTTTTT	CASSVGGPGELFF
TRBV2	TRBJ2-7	TRBD1	few	TGTGCCAGCAGTGGGGCGCCGGGACAGGGCTACGAGCAGTACTTC	CASSGAPGQGYEQYF
TRBV5-4	TRBJ2-5	NA	NA	TGTGCCAGCAGTAACCGATCGGGGTTCGAGACCCAGTACTTC	CASSNRSGFETQYF
TRBV4-3	TRBJ2-7	NA	NA	TGCGCCAGCAGCCGGTCGCTAATCCACGAGCAGTACTTC	CASSRSLIHEQYF
TRBV19	TRBJ1-6	NA	NA	TGTGCCAGTAGTATAAGACAGTTTAGCCATTGGAGCTCCTATAATTCACCCCTCCACTTT	CASSIRQFSHWSSYNSPLHF
TRBV29-1	TRBJ2-7	TRBD1	NA	TGCAGCGCGAGTGCAGGGGGCGAGCAGTACTTC	CSASAGGEQYF
TRBV29-1	TRBJ2-3	TRBD2	NA	TGCAGCGTTGAGGGTAGCGGGGGTGCGCAGTATTTT	CSVEGSGGAQYF
TRBV27	TRBJ2-7	NA	NA	TGTGCCAGCAGTTTGAGGAGGGGTATGGAGCAGTACTTC	CASSLRRGMEQYF
TRBV25-1	TRBJ2-7	NA	NA	TGTGCCAGCAGTGCAAACTCCTACGAGCAGTACTTC	CASSANSYEQYF
TRBV6-1	TRBJ2-7	NA	NA	TGTGCCAGCAGCGTCCAGGAAGGGCAGTACTTC	CASSVQEGQYF
TRBV6-1	TRBJ1-3	TRBD1	NA	TGTGCCAGACAATTGACAGGGGTCTTAAACACCATATATTTT	CARQLTGVLNTIYF
TRBV5-1	TRBJ2-7	TRBD1	NA	TGCGCCAGCAGCCCCCCGGGACAGGGTATACACGAGCAGTACTTC	CASSPPGQGIHEQYF
TRBV6-1	TRBJ1-5	TRBD1	NA	TGTGCCAGCAGTGAAAGGGGACAGAGGGGTCAGCCCCAGCATTTT	CASSERGQRGQPQHF
TRBV2	TRBJ2-1	TRBD1	NA	TGTGCCAGCGCTGATTGGGACAGGGGCTACAATGAGCAGTTCTTC	CASADWDRGYNEQFF
TRBV5-6	TRBJ2-7	TRBD2	NA	TGTGCCAGCAGCTTGGGAGTAGCGGGGGGTTTGCGCGAGCAGTACTTC	CASSLGVAGGLREQYF